The rows below give T cell receptor beta chains drawn from one sample of a study of T-cell memory formation after mild COVID-19. From the 5' RACE reads, TCRdb called clonotypes with MiXCR, one entry per CDR3 protein. The sample has hundreds of thousands of distinct CDR3 sequences, 20% to 30% seen once. The sequencing input was PBMCs or a T cell subset sorted from them (not recorded which). All receptors derive from an adult woman who had mild COVID-19 (a few samples of this study predate the infection). Cell type and time point are not known. Each CDR3 is given with its conserved first and last residue. For some rows the clone size is stated as once, few or many, or as a class when expanded; others skip it.

clone_size: few; v_call: TRBV4-3; cdr3_aa: CASSQGGAGGNSYNEQFF
clone_size: NA; v_call: TRBV6-5; cdr3_aa: CASSKGQTRVNEQFF
clone_size: few; v_call: TRBV19; cdr3_aa: CASSIVNEQFF
clone_size: NA; v_call: TRBV6-1; cdr3_aa: CASSKLAGWSSYEQYF
clone_size: NA; v_call: TRBV27; cdr3_aa: CASRMRGGAEKLFF
clone_size: NA; v_call: TRBV6-5; cdr3_aa: CASYTRQTGSPEAFF
clone_size: few; v_call: TRBV3-1; cdr3_aa: CASSQLGSNSPLHF
clone_size: NA; v_call: TRBV20-1; cdr3_aa: CSALTGSSYEQYF
clone_size: few; v_call: TRBV27; cdr3_aa: CASSFQVTYEQYF
clone_size: NA; v_call: TRBV3-1; cdr3_aa: CASSRPIAGSTDTQYF
clone_size: few; v_call: TRBV10-3; cdr3_aa: CAISDLAGGLETQYF
clone_size: NA; v_call: TRBV12-3/TRBV12-4; cdr3_aa: CASSPLAGGGDEQFF
clone_size: NA; v_call: TRBV7-3; cdr3_aa: CASSLNPMGTEAFF
clone_size: NA; v_call: TRBV12-3/TRBV12-4; cdr3_aa: CASSSAQGRGYTF
clone_size: NA; v_call: TRBV29-1; cdr3_aa: CSPPAGAFNQPQHF
clone_size: NA; v_call: TRBV5-6; cdr3_aa: CASSLVTGSGNTIYF
clone_size: few; v_call: TRBV12-3/TRBV12-4; cdr3_aa: CASRGADSYEQYF
clone_size: NA; v_call: TRBV5-5; cdr3_aa: CASSLAGTNQPQHF
clone_size: many; v_call: TRBV18; cdr3_aa: CASSPRGGSTDTQYF
clone_size: many; v_call: TRBV6-5; cdr3_aa: CASTTSGEQFF
clone_size: few; v_call: TRBV6-2/TRBV6-3; cdr3_aa: CASSPRTGQPYEQYF
clone_size: few; v_call: TRBV4-1; cdr3_aa: CASSQVVGIYGYTF
clone_size: few; v_call: TRBV6-1; cdr3_aa: CASSPSSGTGYNSPLHF
clone_size: NA; v_call: TRBV30; cdr3_aa: CAWARTGASSGNTIYF
clone_size: NA; v_call: TRBV28; cdr3_aa: CATQGASSYEQYF
clone_size: few; v_call: TRBV21-1; cdr3_aa: CASSRGIQSTDTQYF
clone_size: NA; v_call: TRBV7-2; cdr3_aa: CASSPRGKTYNSPLHF
clone_size: many; v_call: TRBV6-4; cdr3_aa: CATPRDALGEQYF
clone_size: NA; v_call: TRBV6-5; cdr3_aa: CASSYSDTRENTGELFF
clone_size: once; v_call: TRBV2; cdr3_aa: CASSEALTGNTEAFF
clone_size: NA; v_call: TRBV3-1; cdr3_aa: CASSQRDRGPQETQYF
clone_size: many; v_call: TRBV6-5; cdr3_aa: CASSPPGYTGELFF
clone_size: NA; v_call: TRBV9; cdr3_aa: CASRAVSGANVLTF
clone_size: NA; v_call: TRBV25-1; cdr3_aa: CASSEIGAPYEQYF
clone_size: NA; v_call: TRBV4-2; cdr3_aa: CASSPGTSVSYEQYF
clone_size: few; v_call: TRBV6-5; cdr3_aa: CASSYSGSLLTDTQYF
clone_size: few; v_call: TRBV7-8; cdr3_aa: CASSLARGTGENEQFF
clone_size: few; v_call: TRBV5-6; cdr3_aa: CASSLAYSGANVLTF
clone_size: few; v_call: TRBV7-6; cdr3_aa: CASSLARSSGGAPNEQFF
clone_size: NA; v_call: TRBV12-3/TRBV12-4; cdr3_aa: CASSSTRGIGTDTQYF
clone_size: NA; v_call: TRBV11-3; cdr3_aa: CASSRSGGREYTEAFF
clone_size: NA; v_call: TRBV20-1; cdr3_aa: CSARDAEAFF